This T cell receptor (beta chain) was captured by sequencing in a study of cytotoxic CD8 clonotypes in ibrutinib-treated CLL. Overall study: The patients comprised some twelve relapsed/refractory and around 14 treatment-naive cases, roughly 18 IGHV unmutated.

The V and J ends lost 2 bases and 2 bases respectively, with 9 bases between them. Germline loops: CDR1 MGHRA, CDR2 YSYEKL. The CDR3 is 15 amino acids. Sequencing used immunoSEQ multiplex PCR; TCRdb keeps in-frame clones, though not all of them. The sample yields roughly 200,000 clones, approximately 68% seen once. Genomic DNA in an amount of about 2 micrograms was extracted from cryopreserved PBMCs and used for the preparation of TCR beta libraries. J is TRBJ2-2 and V is TRBV4-1; the D is unclear. The sequence derives from a human donor with chronic lymphocytic leukemia. This sample comprised PBMCs, obtained after 24 months of ibrutinib treatment. The CDR3 nucleotides are TGCGCCAGCAGCCAAATTGCGGTTAACACCGGGGAGCTGTTTTTT. It yields the protein CASSQIAVNTGELFF.